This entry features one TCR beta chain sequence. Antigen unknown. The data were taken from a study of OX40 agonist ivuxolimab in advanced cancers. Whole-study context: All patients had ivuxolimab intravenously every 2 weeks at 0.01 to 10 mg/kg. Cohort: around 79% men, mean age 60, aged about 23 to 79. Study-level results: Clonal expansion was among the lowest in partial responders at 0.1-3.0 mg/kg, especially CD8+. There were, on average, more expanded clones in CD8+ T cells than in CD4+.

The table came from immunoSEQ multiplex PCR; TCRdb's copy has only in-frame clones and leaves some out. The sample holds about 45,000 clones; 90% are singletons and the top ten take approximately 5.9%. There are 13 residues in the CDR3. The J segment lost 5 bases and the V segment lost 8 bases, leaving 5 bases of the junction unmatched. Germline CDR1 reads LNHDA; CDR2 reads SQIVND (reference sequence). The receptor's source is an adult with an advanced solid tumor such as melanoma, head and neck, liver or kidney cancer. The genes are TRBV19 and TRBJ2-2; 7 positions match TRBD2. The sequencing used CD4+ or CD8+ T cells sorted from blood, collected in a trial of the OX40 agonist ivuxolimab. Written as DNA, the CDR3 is TGTGCCAGTGGTTGGGGGGGTACCGGGGAGCTGTTTTTT. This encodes CASGWGGTGELFF.